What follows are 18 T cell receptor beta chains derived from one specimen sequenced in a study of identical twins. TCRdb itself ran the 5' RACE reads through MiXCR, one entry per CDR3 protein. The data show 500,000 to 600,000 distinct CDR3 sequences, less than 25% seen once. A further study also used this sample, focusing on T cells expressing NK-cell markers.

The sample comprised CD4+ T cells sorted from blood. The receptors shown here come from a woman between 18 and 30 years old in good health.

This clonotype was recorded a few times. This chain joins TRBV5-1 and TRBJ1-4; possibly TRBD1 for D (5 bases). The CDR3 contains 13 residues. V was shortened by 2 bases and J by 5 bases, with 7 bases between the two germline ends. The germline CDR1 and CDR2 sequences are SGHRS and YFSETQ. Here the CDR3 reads CASSFGGNEKLFF. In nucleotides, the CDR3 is TGCGCCAGCAGCTTTGGGGGGAATGAAAAACTGTTTTTT.

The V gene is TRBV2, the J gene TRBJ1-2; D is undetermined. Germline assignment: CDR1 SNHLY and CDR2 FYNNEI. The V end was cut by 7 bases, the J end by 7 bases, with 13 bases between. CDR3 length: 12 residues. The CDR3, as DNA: TGTGCCAGCACACGGGAATATGGTGGCTACACCTTC. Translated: CASTREYGGYTF.

CDR3 nucleotide sequence: TGTGCCAGCTCCTATAAGGGACCGAGCTCCTACGAGCAGTACTTC. It specifies CASSYKGPSSYEQYF. This rearrangement joins TRBV19 to TRBJ2-7; the D gene could be TRBD1 or TRBD2 (5 bases each). Looked up from germline, CDR1 is LNHDA and CDR2 is SQIVND (reference sequence). Trimming pared 9 bases from V and 0 bases from J, leaving 18 bases between. The CDR3 totals 15 residues.

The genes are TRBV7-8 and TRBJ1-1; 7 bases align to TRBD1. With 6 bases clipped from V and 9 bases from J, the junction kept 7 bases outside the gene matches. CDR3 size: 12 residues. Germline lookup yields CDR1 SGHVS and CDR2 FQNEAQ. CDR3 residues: CASRYRQGKAFF. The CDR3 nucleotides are TGTGCCAGCAGGTACCGACAGGGAAAAGCTTTCTTT.

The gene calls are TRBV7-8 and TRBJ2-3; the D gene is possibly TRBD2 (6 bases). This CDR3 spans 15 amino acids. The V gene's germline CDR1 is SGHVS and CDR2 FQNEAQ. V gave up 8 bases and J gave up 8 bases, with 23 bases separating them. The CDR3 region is CASGPMRAAGSTQYF. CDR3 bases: TGTGCCAGCGGTCCGATGCGCGCCGCGGGATCTACGCAGTATTTT.

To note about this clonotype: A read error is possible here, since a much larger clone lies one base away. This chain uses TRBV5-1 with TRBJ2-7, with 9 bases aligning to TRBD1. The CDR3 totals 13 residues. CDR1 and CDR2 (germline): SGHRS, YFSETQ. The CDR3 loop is CGSSPTGGHEQYF. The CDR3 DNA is TGCGGCAGCAGCCCGACAGGGGGGCACGAGCAGTACTTC.

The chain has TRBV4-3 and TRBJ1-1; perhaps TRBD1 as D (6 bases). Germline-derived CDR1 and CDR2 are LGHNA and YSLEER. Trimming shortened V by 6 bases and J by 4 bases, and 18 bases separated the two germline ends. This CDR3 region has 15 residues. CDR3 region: CASSLQGTGATEAFF. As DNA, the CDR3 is TGCGCCAGCAGTTTACAGGGAACGGGGGCCACTGAAGCTTTCTTT.

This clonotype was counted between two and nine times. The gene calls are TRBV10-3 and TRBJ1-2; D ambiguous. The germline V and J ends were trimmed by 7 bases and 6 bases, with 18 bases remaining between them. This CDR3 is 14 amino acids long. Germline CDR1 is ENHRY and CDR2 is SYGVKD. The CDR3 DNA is TGTGCCATCACCCCAGGAGGACCGGCGGATGGCTACACCTTC. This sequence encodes CAITPGGPADGYTF.

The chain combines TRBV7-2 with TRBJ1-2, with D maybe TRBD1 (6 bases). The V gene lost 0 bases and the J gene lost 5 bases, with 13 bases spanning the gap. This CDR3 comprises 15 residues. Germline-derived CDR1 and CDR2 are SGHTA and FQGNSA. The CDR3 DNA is TGTGCCAGCAGCTTAGCGAGGACAGAGCTATATGGCTACACCTTC. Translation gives CASSLARTELYGYTF. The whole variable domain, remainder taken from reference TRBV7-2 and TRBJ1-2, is GAGVSQSPSNKVTEKGKDVELRCDPISGHTALYWYRQSLGQGLEFLIYFQGNSAPDKSGLPSDRFSAERTGGSVSTLTIQRTQQEDSAVYLCASSLARTELYGYTFGSGTRLTVV.

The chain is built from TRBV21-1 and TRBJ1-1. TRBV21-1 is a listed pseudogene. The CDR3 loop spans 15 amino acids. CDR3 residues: CASSKEEGMNTEAFF. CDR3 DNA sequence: TGTGCCAGCAGCAAAGAGGAGGGGATGAACACTGAAGCTTTCTTT.

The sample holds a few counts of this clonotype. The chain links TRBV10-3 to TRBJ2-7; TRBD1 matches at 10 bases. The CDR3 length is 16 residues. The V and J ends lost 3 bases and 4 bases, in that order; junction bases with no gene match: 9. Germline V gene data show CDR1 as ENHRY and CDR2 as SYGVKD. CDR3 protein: CAISDQGQGTIYEQYF. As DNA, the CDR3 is TGTGCCATCAGTGATCAGGGACAGGGGACGATATACGAGCAGTACTTC.

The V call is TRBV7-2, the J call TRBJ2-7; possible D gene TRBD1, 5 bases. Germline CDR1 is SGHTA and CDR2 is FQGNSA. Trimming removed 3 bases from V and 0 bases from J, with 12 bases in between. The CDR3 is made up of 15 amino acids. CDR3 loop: CASSLQGLSSYEQYF. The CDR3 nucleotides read TGTGCCAGCAGCTTGCAGGGTCTGAGCTCCTACGAGCAGTACTTC.

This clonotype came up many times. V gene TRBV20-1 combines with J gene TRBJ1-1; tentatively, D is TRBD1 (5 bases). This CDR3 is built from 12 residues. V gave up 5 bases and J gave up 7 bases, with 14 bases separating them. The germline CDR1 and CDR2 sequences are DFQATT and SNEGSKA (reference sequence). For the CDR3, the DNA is TGCAGTGCTCTTCGCGGGGCGGATGAAGCTTTCTTT. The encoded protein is CSALRGADEAFF.

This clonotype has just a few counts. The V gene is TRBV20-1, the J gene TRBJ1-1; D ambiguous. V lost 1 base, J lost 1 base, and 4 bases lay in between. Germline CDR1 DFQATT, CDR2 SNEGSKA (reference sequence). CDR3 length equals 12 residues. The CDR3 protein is CSARGQNTEAFF. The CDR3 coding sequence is TGCAGTGCTAGAGGTCAGAACACTGAAGCTTTCTTT.

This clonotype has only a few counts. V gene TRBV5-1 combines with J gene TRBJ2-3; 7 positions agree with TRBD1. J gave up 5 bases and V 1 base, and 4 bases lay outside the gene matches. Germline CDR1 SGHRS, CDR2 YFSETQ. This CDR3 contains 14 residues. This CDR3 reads CASSLSGGIDTQYF. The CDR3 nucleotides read TGCGCCAGCAGCTTGTCAGGGGGAATAGATACGCAGTATTTT.

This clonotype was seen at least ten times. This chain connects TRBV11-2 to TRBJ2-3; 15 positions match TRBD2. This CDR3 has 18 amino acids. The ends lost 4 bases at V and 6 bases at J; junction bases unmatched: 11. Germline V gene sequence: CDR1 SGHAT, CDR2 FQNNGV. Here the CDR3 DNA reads TGTGCCAGCAGCTCCGCCAGGACTAGCGGGAGGGCCGGTGATACGCAGTATTTT. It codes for CASSSARTSGRAGDTQYF.

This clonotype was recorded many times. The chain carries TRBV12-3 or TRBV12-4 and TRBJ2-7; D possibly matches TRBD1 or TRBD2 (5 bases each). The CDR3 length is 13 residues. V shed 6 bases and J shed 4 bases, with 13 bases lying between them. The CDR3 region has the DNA TGTGCCAGCAGCCGAGGGACGAGTTACGAGCAGTACTTC. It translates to CASSRGTSYEQYF.

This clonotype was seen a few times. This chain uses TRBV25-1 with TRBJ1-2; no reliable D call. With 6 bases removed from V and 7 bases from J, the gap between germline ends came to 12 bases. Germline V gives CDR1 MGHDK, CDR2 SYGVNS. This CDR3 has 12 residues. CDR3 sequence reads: CASSIAAGGYTF. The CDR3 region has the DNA TGTGCCAGCAGCATAGCGGCCGGTGGCTACACCTTC.